This section outlines one T cell receptor beta chain sequence together with its context. Per the authors' pipeline: How many nucleated cells were present was estimated from reference gene primer amplification. Only in-frame clones appear in the TCRdb table, and some are missing; sequencing was by immunoSEQ multiplex PCR. V, J and clone size reflect that table, while D and trimming were determined from the DNA. The sample records 130,000 or so clones, nearly 70% being singletons. This entry is derived from a study of blood T cell repertoires in COVID-19. Study at large: Sites across the United States, Italy and Spain contributed samples from acute and convalescent COVID-19. T cells, B-cell-depleted T cells, or PBMCs supplied cDNA or gDNA.

Germline values: CDR1 KGHDR, CDR2 SFDVKD. CDR3 length: 18 residues. V dropped 4 bases and J dropped 5 bases, with 23 bases sitting between them. The sample consisted of peripheral blood. The chain is built from TRBV24-1 and TRBJ1-3; D is ambiguous. The receptor's source is an older woman with acute or convalescent COVID-19. The CDR3 is CATSDFYRDLERRNTIYF. Here the CDR3 DNA reads TGTGCCACCAGTGACTTTTACCGGGATCTCGAGAGGCGAAACACCATATATTTT.